This record covers a single TCR beta chain. What antigen it recognizes has not been identified. Base qualities were left out, and no much larger clone turns up one base away. This specimen comes from a study of T cell responses to AZD1222 COVID-19 vaccine (dated by TCRdb to the early 2020s). Some background on the complete study: A total of 233 trial participants underwent TCR sequencing, of whom around 200 received two doses of AZD1222 and about 26 received two doses of the MenACWY control vaccine. Trial participants were enrolled by age into subgroups of 18-55, 56-69 and 70-plus years, and around 150, 28 and 57 TCR-sequenced participants, respectively, were included in these subgroups.

CDR1 and CDR2 were assigned from the germline V gene as MGHRA and YSYEKL. CDR3 length: 14 amino acids, cysteine to phenylalanine. Only the CDR3 region is kept as DNA, spanning 42 bases read in frame from base 1. Trimming accounts for 0 bases at V and 5 bases at J, while the number of junction bases matched to no gene is 2. The sample's time point, from its label and the paper: about 28 days (+/-7) after the second vaccine dose. Because spike-specific TCR depth and breadth did not differ between the two schedules, AZD1222 recipients who got a second dose at roughly 4 weeks were pooled with those who got a second dose at roughly 12 weeks. Samples from vaccinated people were obtained from the UK trials COV001 and COV002, which included a single-blind randomized controlled phase 2/3 trial of AZD1222 (ChAdOx1 nCoV-19) in healthy adults. Trial participant PBMC samples were collected at day 0 and day 28 after the second dose for TCRbeta chain sequencing.

The CDR3 regions of human TCRbeta chains were analyzed by immunosequencing. Processing in the source paper ran as follows. Repertoire TCRs were matched against a reference library of SARS-CoV-2-specific TCRs generated with the MIRA antigen-specificity platform. Breadth meant the fraction of unique TCRs that were SARS-CoV-2-associated, whereas depth meant the fraction of total T cells that were SARS-CoV-2-associated. Using the MIRA data, every spike-specific TCR was mapped to the spike region that the TCR reacted to and assigned to either a CD4 or a CD8 class. Log10-transformed breadth and depth values were compared by one-way ANOVA with Sidak's multiple comparisons tests. TCRdb carries this immuneACCESS record with in-frame sequences only. Its versions omit some clonotypes, under half of them owing to an unresolved V gene in the studies checked, with the rest unexplained. V, J and clone size reflect that table, while D and trimming were determined from the DNA. Within this sample are 250,000 to 300,000 clones, with 85% to 95% of them counted one time only. The top ten constitute 0.5% to 0.65% of the sample.

Here is what the overall study found, with its caveats: In the small 56-69-year group, the increase in depth fell short of significance, most likely because of low power. A significant rise in spike-specific TCR breadth and depth was observed after two AZD1222 doses relative to day 0 and relative to MenACWY recipients. The vaccine-associated CD4 TCRs covered the entire spike protein, and the dominant responses fell in regions 160-218 and 743-854. Because no samples from the day 14 peak response were available, repertoires could be characterized only after the peak T cell response. Participants were mostly white British and included more females than males, and it was suggested by the authors that clonal diversity may have been underestimated. Only five to seven AZD1222 recipients were SARS-CoV-2 seropositive at baseline, limiting conclusions about previously exposed vaccinees. Reportedly, almost half of the unique spike-specific TCRs recognized epitopes lying outside the regions that are mutated in the B.1.351 and B.1.1.7 variants.

This sample comprised peripheral blood, obtained 28 days after the second AZD1222 dose. The source is an adult who received the AZD1222 COVID-19 vaccine. This receptor chain uses TRBV4-1 and TRBJ1-2, with 8 junctional bases fitting TRBD1. The CDR3 reads CASSQEDRGYGYTF. The nucleotide sequence reads as follows: TGCGCCAGCAGCCAAGAAGACAGGGGATATGGCTACACCTTC.